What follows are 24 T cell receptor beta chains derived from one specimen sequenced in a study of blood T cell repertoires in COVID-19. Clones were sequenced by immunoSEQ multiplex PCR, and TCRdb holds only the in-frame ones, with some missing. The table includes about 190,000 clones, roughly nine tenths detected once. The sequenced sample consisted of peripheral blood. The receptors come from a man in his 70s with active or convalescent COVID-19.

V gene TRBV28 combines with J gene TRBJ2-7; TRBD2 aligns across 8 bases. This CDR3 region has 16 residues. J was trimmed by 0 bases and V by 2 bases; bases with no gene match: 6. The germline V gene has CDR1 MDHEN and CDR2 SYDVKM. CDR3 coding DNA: TGTGCCAGCAGTTTAATTACGGGAGGGCTCTCCTACGAGCAGTACTTC. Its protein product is CASSLITGGLSYEQYF.

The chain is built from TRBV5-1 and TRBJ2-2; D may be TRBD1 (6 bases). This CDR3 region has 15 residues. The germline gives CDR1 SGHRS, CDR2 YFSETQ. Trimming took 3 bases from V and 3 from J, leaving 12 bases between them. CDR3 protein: CASSSGQIYTGELFF. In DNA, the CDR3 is TGCGCCAGCAGCTCCGGACAGATATACACCGGGGAGCTGTTTTTT.

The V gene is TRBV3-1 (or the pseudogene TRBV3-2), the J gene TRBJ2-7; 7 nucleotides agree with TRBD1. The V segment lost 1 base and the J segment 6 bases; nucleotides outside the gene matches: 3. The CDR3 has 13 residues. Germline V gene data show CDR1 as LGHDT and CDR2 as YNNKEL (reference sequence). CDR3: CASSQAQGLEQYF. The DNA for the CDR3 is TGTGCCAGCAGCCAAGCACAGGGGCTCGAGCAGTACTTC.

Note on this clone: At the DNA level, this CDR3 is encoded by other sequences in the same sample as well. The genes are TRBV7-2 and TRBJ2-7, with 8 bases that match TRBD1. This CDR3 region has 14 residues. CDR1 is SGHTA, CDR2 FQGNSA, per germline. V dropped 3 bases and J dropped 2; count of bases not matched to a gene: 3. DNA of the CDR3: TGTGCCAGCAGCTTCGGACAGGGCCCCTACGAGCAGTACTTC. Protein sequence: CASSFGQGPYEQYF.

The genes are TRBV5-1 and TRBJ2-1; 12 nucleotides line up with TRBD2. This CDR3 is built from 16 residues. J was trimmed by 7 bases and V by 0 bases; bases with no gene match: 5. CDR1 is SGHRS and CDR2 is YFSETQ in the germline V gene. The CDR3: CASSLGGLAGSNEQFF. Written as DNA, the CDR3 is TGCGCCAGCAGCTTGGGAGGACTAGCGGGAAGTAATGAGCAGTTCTTC.

DNA for the CDR3: TGCGCCAGCAGCTTGGGACAACCTGCGTCCGGTGACAGGCAGTTCTTC. It specifies CASSLGQPASGDRQFF. This chain connects TRBV5-1 to TRBJ2-1; perhaps TRBD1 as D (5 bases). Per germline, CDR1 SGHRS and CDR2 YFSETQ. The CDR3 is 16 residues long. Deletions cut 0 bases from V and 12 bases from J, with 22 bases between.

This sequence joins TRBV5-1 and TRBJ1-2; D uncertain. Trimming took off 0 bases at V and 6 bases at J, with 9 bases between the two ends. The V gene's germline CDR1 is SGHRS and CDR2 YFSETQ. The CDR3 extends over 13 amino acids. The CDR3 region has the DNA TGCGCCAGCAGCTTGGGGCCAGTGGATGGCTACACCTTC. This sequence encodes CASSLGPVDGYTF.

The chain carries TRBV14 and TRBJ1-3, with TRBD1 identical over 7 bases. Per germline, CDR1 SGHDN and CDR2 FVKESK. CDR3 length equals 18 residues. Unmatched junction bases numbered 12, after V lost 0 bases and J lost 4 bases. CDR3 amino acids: CASSQETGTWVLGNTIYF. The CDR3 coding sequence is TGTGCCAGCAGCCAAGAGACAGGGACCTGGGTATTAGGAAACACCATATATTTT.

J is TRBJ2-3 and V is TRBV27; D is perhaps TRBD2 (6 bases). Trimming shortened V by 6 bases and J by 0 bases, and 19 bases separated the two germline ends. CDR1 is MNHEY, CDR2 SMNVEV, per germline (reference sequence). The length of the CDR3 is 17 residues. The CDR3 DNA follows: TGTGCCAGCAGCCCCACGAGCAGCGGGCCCAGCACAGATACGCAGTATTTT. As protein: CASSPTSSGPSTDTQYF.

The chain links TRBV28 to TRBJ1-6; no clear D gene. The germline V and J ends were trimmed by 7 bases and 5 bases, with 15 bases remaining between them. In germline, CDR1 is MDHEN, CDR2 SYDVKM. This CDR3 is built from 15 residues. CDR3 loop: CASNGGGGNNSPLHF. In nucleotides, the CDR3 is TGTGCCAGCAATGGAGGTGGCGGGAATAATTCACCCCTCCACTTT.

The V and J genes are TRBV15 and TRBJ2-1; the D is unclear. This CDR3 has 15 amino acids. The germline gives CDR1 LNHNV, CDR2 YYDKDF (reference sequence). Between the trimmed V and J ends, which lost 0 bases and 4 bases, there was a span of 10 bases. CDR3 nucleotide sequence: TGTGCCACCAGCAGAGATGCAGGCCGATACAATGAGCAGTTCTTC. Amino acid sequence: CATSRDAGRYNEQFF.

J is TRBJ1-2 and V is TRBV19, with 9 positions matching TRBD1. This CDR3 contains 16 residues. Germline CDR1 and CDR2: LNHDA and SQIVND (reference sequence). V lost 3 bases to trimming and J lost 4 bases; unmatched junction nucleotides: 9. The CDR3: CASSIFGTGYVYGYTF. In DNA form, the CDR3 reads TGTGCCAGTAGTATTTTCGGGACAGGGTACGTCTATGGCTACACCTTC.

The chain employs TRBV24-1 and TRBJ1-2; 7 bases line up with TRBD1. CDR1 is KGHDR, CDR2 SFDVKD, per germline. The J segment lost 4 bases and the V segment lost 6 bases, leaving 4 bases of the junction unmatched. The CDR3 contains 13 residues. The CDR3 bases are TGTGCCACCAGTAGGGGGCTCTCCTATGGCTACACCTTC. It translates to CATSRGLSYGYTF.

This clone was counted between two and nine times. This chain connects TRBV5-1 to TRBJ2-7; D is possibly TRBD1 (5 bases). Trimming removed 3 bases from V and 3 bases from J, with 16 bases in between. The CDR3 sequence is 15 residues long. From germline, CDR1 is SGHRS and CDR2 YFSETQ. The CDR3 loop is CASSSRQPGRYEQYF. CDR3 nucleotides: TGCGCCAGCAGCTCCAGACAGCCCGGGCGCTACGAGCAGTACTTC.

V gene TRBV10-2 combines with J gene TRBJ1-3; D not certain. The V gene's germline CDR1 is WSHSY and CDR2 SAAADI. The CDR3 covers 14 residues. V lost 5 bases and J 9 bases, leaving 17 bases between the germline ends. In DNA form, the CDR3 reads TGCGCCAGCAGTCGCGGGCCAGAGATGAGCACCATATATTTT. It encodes CASSRGPEMSTIYF.

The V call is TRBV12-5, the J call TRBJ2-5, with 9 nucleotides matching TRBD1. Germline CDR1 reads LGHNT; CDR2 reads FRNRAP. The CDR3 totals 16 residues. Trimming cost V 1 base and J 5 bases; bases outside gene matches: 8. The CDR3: CASGLGTQGAGETQYF. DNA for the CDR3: TGTGCTAGTGGTTTGGGAACACAGGGGGCTGGGGAGACCCAGTACTTC.

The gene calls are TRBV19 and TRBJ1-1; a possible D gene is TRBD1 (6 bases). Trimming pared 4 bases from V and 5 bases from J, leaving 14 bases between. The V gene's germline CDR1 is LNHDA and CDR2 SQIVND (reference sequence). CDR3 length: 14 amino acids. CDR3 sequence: CASSSYRVSTEAFF. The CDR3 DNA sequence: TGTGCCAGTAGTAGCTACAGGGTATCTACTGAAGCTTTCTTT.

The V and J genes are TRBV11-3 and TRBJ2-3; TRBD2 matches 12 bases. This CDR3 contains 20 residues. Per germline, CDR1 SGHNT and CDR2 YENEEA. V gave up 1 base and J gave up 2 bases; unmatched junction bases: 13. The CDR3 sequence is CASSLAQGLAGLPSTDTQYF. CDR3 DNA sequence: TGTGCCAGCAGCTTAGCCCAGGGACTAGCGGGCTTACCATCCACAGATACGCAGTATTTT.

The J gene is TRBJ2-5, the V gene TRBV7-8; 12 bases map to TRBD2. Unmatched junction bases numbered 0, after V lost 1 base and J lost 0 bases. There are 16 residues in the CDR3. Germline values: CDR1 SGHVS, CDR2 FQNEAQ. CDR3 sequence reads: CASSLGLAGDQETQYF. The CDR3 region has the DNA TGTGCCAGCAGCTTAGGACTAGCGGGGGACCAAGAGACCCAGTACTTC.

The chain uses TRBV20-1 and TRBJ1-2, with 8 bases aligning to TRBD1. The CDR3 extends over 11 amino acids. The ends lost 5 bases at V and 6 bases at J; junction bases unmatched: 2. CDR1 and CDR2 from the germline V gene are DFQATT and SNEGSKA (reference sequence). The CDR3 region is CSARTGNGYTF. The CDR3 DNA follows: TGCAGTGCTCGGACAGGGAATGGCTACACCTTC.

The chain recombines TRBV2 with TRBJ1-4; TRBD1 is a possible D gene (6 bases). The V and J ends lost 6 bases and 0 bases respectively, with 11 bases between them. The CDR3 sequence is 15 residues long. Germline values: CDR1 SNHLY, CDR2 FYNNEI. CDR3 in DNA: TGTGCCAGCAGATTGGACAGCGCAACTAATGAAAAACTGTTTTTT. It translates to CASRLDSATNEKLFF. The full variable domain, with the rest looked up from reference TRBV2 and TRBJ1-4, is EPEVTQTPSHQVTQMGQEVILRCVPISNHLYFYWYRQILGQKVEFLVSFYNNEISEKSEIFDDQFSVERPDGSNFTLKIRSTKLEDSAMYFCASRLDSATNEKLFFGSGTQLSVL.

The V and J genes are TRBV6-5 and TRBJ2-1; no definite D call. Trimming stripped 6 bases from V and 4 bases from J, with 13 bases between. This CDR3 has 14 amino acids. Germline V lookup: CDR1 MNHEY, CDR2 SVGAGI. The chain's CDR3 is CASRPSITYNEQFF. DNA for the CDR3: TGTGCCAGCAGACCCTCTATCACGTACAATGAGCAGTTCTTC.

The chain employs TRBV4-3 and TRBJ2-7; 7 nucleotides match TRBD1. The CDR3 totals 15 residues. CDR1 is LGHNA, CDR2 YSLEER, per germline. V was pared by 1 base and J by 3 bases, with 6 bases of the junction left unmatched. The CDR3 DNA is TGCGCCAGCAGCCAAGGAGTGACAGGGCTCTACGAGCAGTACTTC. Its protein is CASSQGVTGLYEQYF.

CDR3 amino acids: CASSQGRSDTQYF. The CDR3 nucleotides are TGTGCCAGCAGCCAAGGGAGATCAGATACGCAGTATTTT. The J gene is TRBJ2-3, the V gene TRBV3-1 (or the pseudogene TRBV3-2), with D uncertain. The CDR3 contains 13 residues. The V and J ends lost 1 base and 4 bases respectively, with 6 bases between them. Germline CDR1 is LGHDT and CDR2 is YNNKEL (reference sequence).